This TCR beta chain was sequenced in a study of cytomegalovirus exposure and HLA in healthy donors. Across the whole study: A prior study identified over 100 million unique TCR beta sequences from about 200 million T cells. Whole-study findings and limits: Earlier findings revealed that most TCR beta V segments proved productive either about 87% or about 30% of the time. Later analysis showed most CMV-associated TCR beta chains appearing HLA-restricted. Across donors, most TCRs were seen rarely, yet some public ones were widespread.

PCR involved 60 Vbeta and 13 Jbeta primers. TCRdb's table, derived via immunoSEQ multiplex PCR, lists solely in-frame clones and lacks some. The data contain 100,000 to 120,000 clones, more than 75% of them singletons. As to this clone: Antigen unknown.

Sequencing was performed on PBMCs. This TCR was recovered from a man aged 40-49 years in good health and CMV-seronegative.

Here the CDR3 reads CASSPPTQGYNEQFF. The CDR3 coding sequence is TGCGCCAGCAGCCCCCCTACACAGGGCTACAATGAGCAGTTCTTC. V gene TRBV5-1 combines with J gene TRBJ2-1; weak D call: TRBD1 (6 bases). Trimming cost V 4 bases and J 3 bases, with 14 bases left between them. There are 15 residues in the CDR3. Germline V gene lookup returns CDR1 SGHRS and CDR2 YFSETQ.